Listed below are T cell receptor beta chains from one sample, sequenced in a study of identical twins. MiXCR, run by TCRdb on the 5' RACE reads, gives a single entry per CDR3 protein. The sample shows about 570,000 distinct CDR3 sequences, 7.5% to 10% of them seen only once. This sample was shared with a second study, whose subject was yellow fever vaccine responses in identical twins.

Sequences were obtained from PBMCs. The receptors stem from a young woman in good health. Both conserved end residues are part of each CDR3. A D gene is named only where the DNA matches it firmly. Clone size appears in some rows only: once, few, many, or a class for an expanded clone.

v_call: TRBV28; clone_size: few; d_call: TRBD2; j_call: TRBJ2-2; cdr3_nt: TGTGCCAGCACAACGGTCGGGACTAGACGCTCCGGGGAGCTGTTTTTT; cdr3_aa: CASTTVGTRRSGELFF
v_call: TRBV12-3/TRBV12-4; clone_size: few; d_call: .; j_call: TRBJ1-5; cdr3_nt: TGTGCCAGCAGTGTAGACGGCCGTGGTAGTCAGCCCCAGCATTTT; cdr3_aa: CASSVDGRGSQPQHF
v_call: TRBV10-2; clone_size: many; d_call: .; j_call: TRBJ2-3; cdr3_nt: TGCGCCAGTCGAACAGGGTCTCTGGATACGCAGTATTTT; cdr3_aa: CASRTGSLDTQYF
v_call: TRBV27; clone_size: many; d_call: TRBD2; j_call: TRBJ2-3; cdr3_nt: TGTGCCAGCAGTCCCGGGACTAGCGGGAGCACAGATACGCAGTATTTT; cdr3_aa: CASSPGTSGSTDTQYF
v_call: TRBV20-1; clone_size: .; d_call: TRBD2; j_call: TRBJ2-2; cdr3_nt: TGCAGTGCTTTGGGGACACTAGCGGGAGCCGGGGAGCTGTTTTTT; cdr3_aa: CSALGTLAGAGELFF
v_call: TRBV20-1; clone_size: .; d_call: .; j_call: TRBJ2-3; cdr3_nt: TGCAGTGCCCCGGACAGCGCAGATACGCAGTATTTT; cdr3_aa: CSAPDSADTQYF
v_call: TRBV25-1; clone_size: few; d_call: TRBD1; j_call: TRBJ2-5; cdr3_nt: TGTGCCAGCAGTGGTCCAACCAAAAGACCGGGACAGGGACAAGAGACCCAGTACTTC; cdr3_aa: CASSGPTKRPGQGQETQYF
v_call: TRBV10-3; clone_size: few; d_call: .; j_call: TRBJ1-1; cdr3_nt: TGTGCCATCAGGACCCTCGGGGACATGAACACTGAAGCTTTCTTT; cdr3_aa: CAIRTLGDMNTEAFF
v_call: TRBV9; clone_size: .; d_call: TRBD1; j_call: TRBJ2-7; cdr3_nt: TGTGCCAGCAGCGAGCGCGGACAGGGGCTAGACGAGCAGTACTTC; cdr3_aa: CASSERGQGLDEQYF
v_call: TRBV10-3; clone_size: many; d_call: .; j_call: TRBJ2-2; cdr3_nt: TGTGCCATCAGTCGGAGGAGTTTTACGAACACCGGGGAGCTGTTTTTT; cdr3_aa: CAISRRSFTNTGELFF
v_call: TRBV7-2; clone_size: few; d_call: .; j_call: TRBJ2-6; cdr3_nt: TGTGCCAGCAGCCGAGACCGGAACGTCCTGACTTTC; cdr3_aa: CASSRDRNVLTF
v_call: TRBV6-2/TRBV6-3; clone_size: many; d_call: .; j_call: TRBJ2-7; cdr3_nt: TGTGCCAGCACAACGGGCAAGATCTACGAGCAGTACTTC; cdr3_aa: CASTTGKIYEQYF
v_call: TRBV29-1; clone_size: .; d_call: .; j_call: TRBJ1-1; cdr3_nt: TGCAGCGTTTTCAGGGCCTCGGAAGCTTTCTTT; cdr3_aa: CSVFRASEAFF
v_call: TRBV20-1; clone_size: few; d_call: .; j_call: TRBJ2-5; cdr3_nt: TGCAGTGCTAGAGGACCCCCCGGTGAGACCCAGTACTTC; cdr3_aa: CSARGPPGETQYF
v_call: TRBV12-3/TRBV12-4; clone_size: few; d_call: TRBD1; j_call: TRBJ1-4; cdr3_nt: TGTGCCAGCGGCGGGGGACAGGGTGCCCGGAATGAAAAACTGTTTTTT; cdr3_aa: CASGGGQGARNEKLFF
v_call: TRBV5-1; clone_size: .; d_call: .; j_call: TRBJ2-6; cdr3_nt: TGCGCCAGCAGCGATAAAACCTCTGGGGCCAACGTCCTGACTTTC; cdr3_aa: CASSDKTSGANVLTF
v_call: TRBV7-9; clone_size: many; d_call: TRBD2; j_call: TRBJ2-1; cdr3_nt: TGTGCCAGCAGCTGGGGGACTAGCGGGGATGAGCAGTTCTTC; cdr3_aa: CASSWGTSGDEQFF
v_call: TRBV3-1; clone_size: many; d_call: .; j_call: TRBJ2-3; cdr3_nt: TGTGCCAGCAGCCAAGTAGGGGTGGACGATACGCAGTATTTT; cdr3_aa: CASSQVGVDDTQYF
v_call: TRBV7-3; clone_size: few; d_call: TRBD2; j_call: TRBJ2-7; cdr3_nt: TGTGCCAGCAGCTTAAAAGCGGGGGATTACGAGCAGTACTTC; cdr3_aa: CASSLKAGDYEQYF
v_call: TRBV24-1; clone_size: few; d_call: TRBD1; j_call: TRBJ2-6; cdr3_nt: TGTGCCACCAGTGATTTTCCAGGGGGAGATTCTGGGGCCAACGTCCTGACTTTC; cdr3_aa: CATSDFPGGDSGANVLTF
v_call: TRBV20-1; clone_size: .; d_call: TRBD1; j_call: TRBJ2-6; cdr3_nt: TGCAGTGCTGCACAGGGGTCCCACTCTGGGGCCAACGTCCTGACTTTC; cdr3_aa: CSAAQGSHSGANVLTF
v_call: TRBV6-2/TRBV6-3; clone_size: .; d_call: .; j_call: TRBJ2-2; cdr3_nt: TGTGCCAGCAGTTACTCGGCCACCGGGGAGCTGTTTTTT; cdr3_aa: CASSYSATGELFF
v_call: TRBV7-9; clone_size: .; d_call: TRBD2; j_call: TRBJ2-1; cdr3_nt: TGTGCCAGCAGCTCACCTAGCGGGAGGGCCTACAATGAGCAGTTCTTC; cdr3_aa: CASSSPSGRAYNEQFF
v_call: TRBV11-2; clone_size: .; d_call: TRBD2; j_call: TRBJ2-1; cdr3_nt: TGTGCCAGCAGCTTAGAGCGGGGGGTTTACAATGAGCAGTTCTTC; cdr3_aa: CASSLERGVYNEQFF
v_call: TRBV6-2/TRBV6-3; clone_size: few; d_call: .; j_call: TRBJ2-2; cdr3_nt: TGTGCCAGCAGTCCTAGCGCAACGAACACCGGGGAGCTGTTTTTT; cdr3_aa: CASSPSATNTGELFF
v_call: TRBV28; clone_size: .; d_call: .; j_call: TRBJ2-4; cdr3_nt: TGTGCCAGCAGTTTATGGGTAGCCAAAAACATTCAGTACTTC; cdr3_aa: CASSLWVAKNIQYF
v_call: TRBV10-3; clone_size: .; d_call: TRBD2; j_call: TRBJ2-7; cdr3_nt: TGTGCCATCAGTCGGGGGGAGGTTAGGGACGAGCAGTACTTC; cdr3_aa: CAISRGEVRDEQYF
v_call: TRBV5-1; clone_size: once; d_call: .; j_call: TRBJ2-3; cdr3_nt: TGCGCCAGCAACTTTTCTGGGGGGCGGTGGACAGATACGCAGTATTTT; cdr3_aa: CASNFSGGRWTDTQYF
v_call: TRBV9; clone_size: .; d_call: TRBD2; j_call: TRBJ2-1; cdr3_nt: TGTGCCAGCAGCGCTCAGCGGGGGGGGTCGTACAATGAGCAGTTCTTC; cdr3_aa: CASSAQRGGSYNEQFF
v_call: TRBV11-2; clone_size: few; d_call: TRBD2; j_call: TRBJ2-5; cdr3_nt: TGTGCCAGCAGCCCTGTGGCGCTAGCGGGAGGGTACCAAGAGACCCAGTACTTC; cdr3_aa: CASSPVALAGGYQETQYF
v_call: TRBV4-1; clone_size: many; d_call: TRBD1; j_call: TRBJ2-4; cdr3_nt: TGCGCCAGCAGCCAAGACCGGGACAGGGGTGTAGTAGGGTCACACAAAAACATTCAGTACTTC; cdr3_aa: CASSQDRDRGVVGSHKNIQYF
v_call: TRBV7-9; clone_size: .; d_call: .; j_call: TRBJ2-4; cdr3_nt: TGTGCCAGCAGCTCCAGGGGAGAGTCCGGCAAAAACATTCAGTACTTC; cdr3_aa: CASSSRGESGKNIQYF
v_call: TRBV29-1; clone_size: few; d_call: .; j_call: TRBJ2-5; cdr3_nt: TGCAGCGTAGTACGGTTCCAAGAGACCCAGTACTTC; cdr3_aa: CSVVRFQETQYF
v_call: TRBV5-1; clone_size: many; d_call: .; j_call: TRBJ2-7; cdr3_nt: TGCGCCAGCAGCTTGGAACAGCCCAACGAGCAGTACTTC; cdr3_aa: CASSLEQPNEQYF
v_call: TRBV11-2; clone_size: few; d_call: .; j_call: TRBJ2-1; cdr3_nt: TGTGCCAGCAGCTTAGATCACGGGACCGGTAACAATGAGCAGTTCTTC; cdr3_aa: CASSLDHGTGNNEQFF
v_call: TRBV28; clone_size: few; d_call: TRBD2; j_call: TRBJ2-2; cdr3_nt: TGTGCCAGCAGTTGGCTAGCGGGTACCGGGGAGCTGTTTTTT; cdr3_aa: CASSWLAGTGELFF
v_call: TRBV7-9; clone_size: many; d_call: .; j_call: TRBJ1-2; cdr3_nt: TGTGCCAGCAGCGCCATGGACACAAACTATGGCTACACCTTC; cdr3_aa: CASSAMDTNYGYTF
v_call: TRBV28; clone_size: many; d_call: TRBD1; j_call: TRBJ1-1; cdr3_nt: TGTGCCAGCAGTTTTTACAGGGGCGGGGTGGAGGCTTTCTTT; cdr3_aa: CASSFYRGGVEAFF
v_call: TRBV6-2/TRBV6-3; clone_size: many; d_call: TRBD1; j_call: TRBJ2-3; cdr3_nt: TGTGCCAGCAGTAGACGACCCGGGACAGGGGGTGTAGATACGCAGTATTTT; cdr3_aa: CASSRRPGTGGVDTQYF
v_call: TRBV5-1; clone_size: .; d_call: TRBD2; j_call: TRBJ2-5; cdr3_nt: TGCGCCAGCAGCTTTTTCGAGCGGGGGGGAGAGACCCAGTACTTC; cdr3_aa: CASSFFERGGETQYF
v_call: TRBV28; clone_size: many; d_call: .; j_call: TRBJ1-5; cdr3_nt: TGTGCCCATACTGCGGGAGCCAATCAGCCCCAGCATTTT; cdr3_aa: CAHTAGANQPQHF
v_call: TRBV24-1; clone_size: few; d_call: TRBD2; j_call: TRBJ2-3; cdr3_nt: TGTGCCACCAGTGATTTCGGACTAGCGGGTCAGGTAGATACGCAGTATTTT; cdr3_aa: CATSDFGLAGQVDTQYF
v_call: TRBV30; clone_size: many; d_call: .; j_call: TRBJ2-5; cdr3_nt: TGTGCCTGGAGTGGCCGTGGGGAGACCCAGTACTTC; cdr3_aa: CAWSGRGETQYF
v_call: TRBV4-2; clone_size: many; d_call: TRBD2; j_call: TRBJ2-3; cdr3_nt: TGTGCCAGCAGCCACTATAAGACTAGCGGGAGTGCCGATACGCAGTATTTT; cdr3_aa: CASSHYKTSGSADTQYF
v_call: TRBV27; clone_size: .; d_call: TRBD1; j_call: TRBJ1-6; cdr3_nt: TGTGCCAGCTCGGGACAGCTCAATTCACCCCTCCACTTT; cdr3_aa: CASSGQLNSPLHF
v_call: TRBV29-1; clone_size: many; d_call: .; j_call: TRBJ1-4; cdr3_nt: TGCAGCGCCCACTCGGGAGAGGAAAAACTGTTTTTT; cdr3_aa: CSAHSGEEKLFF
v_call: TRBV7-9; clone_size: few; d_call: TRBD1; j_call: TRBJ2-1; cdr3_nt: TGTGCCAGCAGCCTCCGACAGGGGCGGACTTACAATGAGCAGTTCTTC; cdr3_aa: CASSLRQGRTYNEQFF
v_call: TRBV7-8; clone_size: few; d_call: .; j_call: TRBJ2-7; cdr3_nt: TGTGCCAGCAGCATTGGACTCTCCTACGAGCAGTACTTC; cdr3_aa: CASSIGLSYEQYF
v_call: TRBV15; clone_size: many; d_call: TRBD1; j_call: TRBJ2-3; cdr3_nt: TGTGCCACCAGCAGTGGGACAGCCACAGATACGCAGTATTTT; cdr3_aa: CATSSGTATDTQYF
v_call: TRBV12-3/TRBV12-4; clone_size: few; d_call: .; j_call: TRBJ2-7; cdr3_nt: TGTGCCAGCAGCCGCACAGGGTCCGGCGAGCAGTACTTC; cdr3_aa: CASSRTGSGEQYF
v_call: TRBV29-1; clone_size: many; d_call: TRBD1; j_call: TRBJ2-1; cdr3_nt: TGCAGCGTTGAAAACCGGGACAGGGGTTATGAGCAGTTCTTC; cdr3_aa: CSVENRDRGYEQFF
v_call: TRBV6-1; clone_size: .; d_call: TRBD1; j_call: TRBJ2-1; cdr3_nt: TGTGCCAGCAGATCCAGGACAGGGGGCTCCTACAATGAGCAGTTCTTC; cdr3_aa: CASRSRTGGSYNEQFF
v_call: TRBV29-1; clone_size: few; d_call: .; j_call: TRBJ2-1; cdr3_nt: TGCAGCGTTGGGACTCCTTCCAATGAGCAGTTCTTC; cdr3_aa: CSVGTPSNEQFF
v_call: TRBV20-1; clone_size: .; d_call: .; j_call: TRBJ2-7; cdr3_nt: TGCAGTGCTAGAGATATAATATCGGCCTACGAGCAGTACTTC; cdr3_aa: CSARDIISAYEQYF